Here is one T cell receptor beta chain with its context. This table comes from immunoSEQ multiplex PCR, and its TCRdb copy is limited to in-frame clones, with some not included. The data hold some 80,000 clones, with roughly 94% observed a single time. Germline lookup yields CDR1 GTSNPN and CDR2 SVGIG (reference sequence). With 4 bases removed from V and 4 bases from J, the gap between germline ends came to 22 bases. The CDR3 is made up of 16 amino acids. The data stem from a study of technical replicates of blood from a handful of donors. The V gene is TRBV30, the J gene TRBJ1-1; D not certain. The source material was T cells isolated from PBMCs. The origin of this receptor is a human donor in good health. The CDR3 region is CAWMPFWATAGTEAFF. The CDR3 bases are TGTGCCTGGATGCCCTTTTGGGCCACCGCTGGCACTGAAGCTTTCTTT.